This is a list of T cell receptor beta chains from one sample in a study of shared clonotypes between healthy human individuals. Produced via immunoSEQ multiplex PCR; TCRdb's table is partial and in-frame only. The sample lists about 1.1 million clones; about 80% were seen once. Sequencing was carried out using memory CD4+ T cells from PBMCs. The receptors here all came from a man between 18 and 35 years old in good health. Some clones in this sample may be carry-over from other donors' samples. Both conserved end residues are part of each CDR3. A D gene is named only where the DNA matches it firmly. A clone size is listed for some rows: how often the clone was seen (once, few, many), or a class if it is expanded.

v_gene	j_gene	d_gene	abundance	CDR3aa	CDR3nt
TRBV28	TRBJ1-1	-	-	CASSLGTPVSEAFF	TGTGCCAGCAGTTTAGGGACCCCGGTTTCTGAAGCTTTCTTT
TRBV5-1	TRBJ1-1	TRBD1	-	CASRVTGGFAEAFF	TGCGCCAGCCGTGTCACAGGGGGTTTTGCTGAAGCTTTCTTT
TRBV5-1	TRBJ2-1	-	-	CASSLDVGEYNEQFF	TGCGCCAGCAGCTTGGATGTGGGAGAGTACAATGAGCAGTTCTTC
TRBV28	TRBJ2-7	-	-	CASSPGLRVGGQYF	TGTGCCAGCAGTCCAGGCCTTCGAGTGGGCGGGCAGTACTTC
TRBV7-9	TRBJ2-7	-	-	CASSPKRNSYEQYF	TGTGCCAGCAGCCCGAAGCGGAACTCCTACGAGCAGTACTTC
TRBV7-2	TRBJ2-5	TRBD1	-	CASSYAGTGQETQYF	TGTGCCAGCAGCTACGCCGGGACAGGGCAAGAGACCCAGTACTTC
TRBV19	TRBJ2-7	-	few	CAIHRDEQYF	TGTGCCATCCACCGTGATGAGCAGTACTTC
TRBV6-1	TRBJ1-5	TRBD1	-	CASTRQGEVNQPQHF	TGTGCCAGCACCAGACAGGGGGAGGTCAATCAGCCCCAGCATTTT
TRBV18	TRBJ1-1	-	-	CASSPTGQRVGLTEAFF	TGTGCCAGCTCACCTACAGGGCAGCGGGTAGGACTAACTGAAGCTTTCTTT
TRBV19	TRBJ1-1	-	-	CASTVRQGYTEAFF	TGTGCCAGTACGGTTAGGCAGGGTTACACTGAAGCTTTCTTT
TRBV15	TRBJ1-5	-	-	CATSRDPALDQPQHF	TGTGCCACCAGCAGAGATCCGGCTCTCGATCAGCCCCAGCATTTT
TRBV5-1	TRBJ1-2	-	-	CASSLVGRADPPNGYTF	TGCGCCAGCAGCTTGGTGGGGAGGGCTGACCCACCCAATGGCTACACCTTC
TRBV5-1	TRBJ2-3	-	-	CASTSHVSDTQYF	TGCGCCAGCACCTCCCACGTTTCTGATACGCAGTATTTT